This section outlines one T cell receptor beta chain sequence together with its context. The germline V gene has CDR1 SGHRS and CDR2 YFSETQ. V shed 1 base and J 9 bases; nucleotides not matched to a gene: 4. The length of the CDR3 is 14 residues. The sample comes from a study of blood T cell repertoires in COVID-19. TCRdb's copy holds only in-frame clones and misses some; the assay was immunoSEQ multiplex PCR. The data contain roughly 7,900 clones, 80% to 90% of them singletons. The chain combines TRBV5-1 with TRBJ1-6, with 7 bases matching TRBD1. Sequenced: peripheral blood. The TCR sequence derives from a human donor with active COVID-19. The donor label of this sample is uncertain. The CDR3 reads CASSLTGESSPLHF. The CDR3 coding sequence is TGCGCCAGCAGCTTGACAGGGGAATCTTCACCCCTCCACTTT.